The 20 T cell receptor beta chains reported below all come from one sample, sequenced in a study of T cell responses to AZD1222 COVID-19 vaccine. The method was immunoSEQ multiplex PCR; TCRdb's version includes in-frame clones alone and lacks a portion of them. The sample yields some 150,000 clones, around 87% seen once. Sample: peripheral blood, taken 28 days after the second AZD1222 dose. The receptors originated from an adult who received the AZD1222 COVID-19 vaccine.

The chain is built from TRBV7-3 and TRBJ2-3; D may be TRBD2 (5 bases). Germline CDR1 reads SGHTA; CDR2 reads FQGTGA. V dropped 5 bases and J dropped 3 bases, with 12 bases sitting between them. This CDR3 is 14 amino acids long. The CDR3 nucleotides are TGTGCCAGCAGCCCCGGGCCGGGAACAGATACGCAGTATTTT. This sequence encodes CASSPGPGTDTQYF.

The rearrangement joins TRBV7-3 to TRBJ2-1; TRBD2 is a possible D gene (6 bases). Germline CDR1 is SGHTA and CDR2 is FQGTGA. The CDR3 runs 13 residues. Trimming took off 5 bases at V and 10 bases at J, with 15 bases between the two ends. The CDR3 bases are TGTGCCAGCAGCCAAACGCGGGAAGGGGAGCAGTTCTTC. This translates into CASSQTREGEQFF.

V is TRBV28 and J is TRBJ1-4; 7 bases are shared with TRBD1. With 5 bases clipped from V and 6 bases from J, the junction kept 9 bases outside the gene matches. Germline V gives CDR1 MDHEN, CDR2 SYDVKM. This CDR3 spans 15 amino acids. The CDR3 sequence: CASSLRTGFYEKLFF. CDR3 nucleotides: TGTGCCAGCAGTCTCCGGACAGGTTTTTATGAAAAACTGTTTTTT.

The chain recombines TRBV3-1 (or the pseudogene TRBV3-2) with TRBJ1-3; no clear D. The CDR3 extends over 14 amino acids. The germline V and J ends were trimmed by 2 bases and 6 bases, with 11 bases remaining between them. Looked up from germline, CDR1 is LGHDT and CDR2 is YNNKEL (reference sequence). The CDR3 protein is CASSQIDRENTIYF. In DNA, the CDR3 is TGTGCCAGCAGCCAAATTGACCGGGAAAACACCATATATTTT.

The J gene is TRBJ2-2, the V gene TRBV25-1, with 8 nucleotides matching TRBD2. From germline, CDR1 is MGHDK and CDR2 SYGVNS. J gave up 3 bases and V 10 bases, and 13 bases lay outside the gene matches. This CDR3 is 16 amino acids long. CDR3 loop: CATSITSGGYTGELFF. CDR3 bases: TGTGCCACCTCAATCACTAGCGGCGGTTACACCGGGGAGCTGTTTTTT.

The chain's CDR3 is CASISTGTGRNTQYF. The CDR3 DNA is TGCGCCAGCATATCAACCGGGACAGGGAGGAATACGCAGTATTTT. The gene calls are TRBV10-1 and TRBJ2-3; 9 nucleotides line up with TRBD1. CDR3 length: 15 amino acids. J lost 7 bases, V lost 7 bases, and 12 bases had no gene match. Germline V CDR1 and CDR2: WNHNN, SYGVQD (reference sequence).

On this clone: The junction departs from the called germline gene at one end, perhaps through a read error. V and J are TRBV7-7 and TRBJ2-3; 7 bases are a match to TRBD2. The germline gives CDR1 SSHAT, CDR2 FNYEAQ (reference sequence). The CDR3 has 16 amino acids. The CDR3 here is CASSPQGGGRTDTQYF. The CDR3 DNA sequence: TGTGCTAGCAGCCCCCAAGGTGGCGGGAGAACAGATACGCAGTATTTT.

This clone was recorded once. The genes are TRBV5-4 and TRBJ1-6, with TRBD1 matching 8 bases. V shed 4 bases and J 7 bases; nucleotides not matched to a gene: 4. This CDR3 has 14 residues. Germline values: CDR1 SGHNT, CDR2 YYREEE (reference sequence). The CDR3 loop is CASSGQGGNSPLHF. DNA for the CDR3: TGTGCCAGCAGCGGACAGGGTGGCAATTCACCCCTCCACTTT.

CDR3 sequence: CAWSRDSAVPYYGYTF. CDR3 DNA sequence: TGTGCCTGGAGTCGGGACAGCGCCGTACCATACTATGGCTACACCTTC. The chain uses TRBV30 and TRBJ1-2; 7 bases agree with TRBD1. The CDR3 has 16 amino acids. V lost 2 bases to trimming and J lost 3 bases; unmatched junction nucleotides: 12. Germline V gene lookup returns CDR1 GTSNPN and CDR2 SVGIG (reference sequence).

V usage is TRBV5-1 and J usage is TRBJ2-3; D unresolved. The CDR3 is 15 amino acids. V was clipped by 2 bases and J by 0 bases, with 10 bases between them. The germline V gene encodes CDR1 SGHRS and CDR2 YFSETQ. The CDR3 loop is CASSLGYGSTDTQYF. CDR3 nucleotides: TGCGCCAGCAGCTTAGGCTATGGGAGCACAGATACGCAGTATTTT.

The rearrangement links TRBV28 to TRBJ2-2, with TRBD2 identical over 11 bases. The CDR3 runs to 16 residues. The junction had 6 bases not matched to a gene; V was cut back by 3 bases and J by 6 bases. CDR1 is MDHEN, CDR2 SYDVKM, per germline. CDR3: CASSFSGRGSAGELFF. The CDR3 DNA sequence: TGTGCCAGCAGTTTTAGCGGGAGGGGGTCCGCCGGGGAGCTGTTTTTT.

The rearrangement uses TRBV19 and TRBJ2-1, with a tentative D call TRBD2 (5 bases). CDR1 and CDR2 (germline): LNHDA, SQIVND (reference sequence). This CDR3 is built from 13 residues. V was pared by 0 bases and J by 12 bases, with 12 bases between. The CDR3 sequence: CASSIDRGLGQFF. Written as DNA, the CDR3 is TGTGCCAGTAGTATAGATCGGGGATTGGGGCAGTTCTTC.

This chain joins TRBV28 and TRBJ2-3, with 9 nucleotides matching TRBD2. With V trimmed by 2 bases and J by 5 bases, 8 bases remained unmatched. Looked up from germline, CDR1 is MDHEN and CDR2 is SYDVKM. This CDR3 has 16 amino acids. The CDR3 loop is CASSLIGIAGVDTQYF. CDR3 nucleotide sequence: TGTGCCAGCAGTTTAATTGGAATAGCGGGAGTAGATACGCAGTATTTT.

This chain uses TRBV7-3 with TRBJ2-3; D tentatively fits TRBD1 or TRBD2 (5 bases each). The CDR3 has 16 residues. V lost 1 base to trimming and J lost 6 bases, with 17 bases between them. Germline V gene sequence: CDR1 SGHTA, CDR2 FQGTGA. The CDR3 nucleotides are TGTGCCAGCAGCTTAAACGGGGCGCAACGGTACGATACGCAGTATTTT. Amino acids: CASSLNGAQRYDTQYF.

The V gene is TRBV28, the J gene TRBJ1-1; a weak D match, TRBD1 (6 bases). Germline V gene lookup returns CDR1 MDHEN and CDR2 SYDVKM. The CDR3 is made up of 13 amino acids. The CDR3 spells CVTQGRGNTEAFF. The CDR3 DNA is TGTGTTACACAGGGAAGAGGGAACACTGAAGCTTTCTTT.

The rearrangement joins TRBV6-2 or TRBV6-3 to TRBJ1-5; D unclear. The CDR3 extends over 15 amino acids. Trimming stripped 4 bases from V and 0 bases from J, with 10 bases between. Germline V gene data show CDR1 as MNHEY and CDR2 as SVGEGT. CDR3 loop: CASSSAGYSNQPQHF. CDR3 sequence (DNA): TGTGCCAGCAGTTCTGCCGGGTATAGCAATCAGCCCCAGCATTTT.

The rearrangement links TRBV28 to TRBJ1-3; 8 bases fit TRBD1. Germline CDR1 reads MDHEN; CDR2 reads SYDVKM. The CDR3 has 18 amino acids. The V and J ends lost 3 bases and 7 bases, in that order; junction bases with no gene match: 17. The CDR3 region has the DNA TGTGCCAGCAGTTTTAGGAGGACAGGGATGGGAAGGGCGAACACCATATATTTT. Protein: CASSFRRTGMGRANTIYF.

V and J are TRBV7-2 and TRBJ2-1; TRBD2 agrees at 8 bases. Germline loops: CDR1 SGHTA, CDR2 FQGNSA. Germline trimming cut 5 bases from V and 5 bases from J; bases unmatched to any gene: 5. This CDR3 has 14 amino acids. The CDR3, as DNA: TGTGCCAGCAGCCCCGGACTAGCTAACAATGAGCAGTTCTTC. As protein: CASSPGLANNEQFF.

This sequence joins TRBV14 and TRBJ2-7; perhaps TRBD2 as D (5 bases). V was cut by 0 bases and J by 5 bases, with 14 bases left in between. Looked up from germline, CDR1 is SGHDN and CDR2 is FVKESK. This CDR3 is built from 15 residues. CDR3 in DNA: TGTGCCAGCAGCCAAGATGGGCACCCGGGAAACGAGCAGTACTTC. Residues: CASSQDGHPGNEQYF.

In this sample, this clone turned up once. The chain carries TRBV29-1 and TRBJ2-7; weak D call: TRBD1 (5 bases). CDR3 length equals 13 residues. Trimming removed 6 bases at V and 6 bases at J, with 18 bases between. Germline values: CDR1 SQVTM, CDR2 ANQGSEA. The DNA for the CDR3 is TGCAGCGTCCAGGGTGATCTTGGTGGCGAGCAGTACTTC. It translates to CSVQGDLGGEQYF.